This T cell receptor beta chain was identified during a study of human T cells and chemical hapten exposure. Looking at the study overall: Patch testing placed 0.01% DPC on the upper back, with readings at 6 days. Study outcomes and limitations: Positively correlated with patch test score were the counts of PT1 expanded TCRs.

This CDR3 has 15 residues. Between the trimmed V and J ends, which lost 2 bases and 2 bases, there was a span of 11 bases. Germline V gives CDR1 SGHTA, CDR2 FQGNSA. Authors' analysis steps: The median was about 96,000 TCRs per sample, ranging about 20,000 to 690,600. TCRdb reanalysed the RACE reads using MiXCR and keeps one entry per CDR3 protein. TCRdb's processing, not the study's, gives the V and J calls here. Of about 120,000 distinct CDR3 sequences listed, roughly 15% are singletons. The sample holds a few counts of this clonotype. Its antigen remains unidentified. Specified time point: patch test 1, 2 weeks after DPC sensitization. Treatment described: therapeutic diphenylcyclopropenone sensitization with weekly scalp DPC. Those who donated were patients with alopecia, 18 to 70 years of age, and suitable for DPC.

The sequences come from whole blood, collected in connection with sensitization to the hapten diphenylcyclopropenone (DPC). This chain connects TRBV7-2 to TRBJ2-3, with a tentative D call TRBD2 (6 bases). This TCR came from a man aged 18 to 29 with alopecia areata. Some clones in this sample may be carry-over from other donors' samples. The CDR3: CASSLYGLTTDTQYF. For the CDR3, the DNA is TGTGCCAGCAGCTTATACGGACTAACCACAGATACGCAGTATTTT.